The TCR beta chain described here comes from a study of blood T cell repertoires in COVID-19. Overall study: T cells, B-cell-depleted T cells, or PBMCs supplied cDNA or gDNA.

V trimming: 5 bases; J trimming: 2 bases; junction bases outside the gene matches: 3. The CDR3 runs 14 residues. Germline assignment: CDR1 SQVTM and CDR2 ANQGSEA. Sequenced by immunoSEQ multiplex PCR; TCRdb stores in-frame clones only, minus some. The top ten clones hold 4% to 5% of a sample with about 180,000 clones, around 89% of them seen once. Sequenced input: peripheral blood. The TCR was taken from a woman in her twenties or thirties with acute or convalescent COVID-19. V usage is TRBV29-1 and J usage is TRBJ1-4; TRBD1 agrees at 9 bases. Here the CDR3 reads CSVRTGGTNEKLFF. The CDR3 bases are TGCAGCGTTAGAACAGGGGGCACTAATGAAAAACTGTTTTTT.